The sequence of this T cell receptor (beta chain) was determined in a study of blood T cell repertoires in COVID-19. In the original workflow: It was from reference gene primer amplification that nucleated cell counts were estimated. Generated by immunoSEQ multiplex PCR, the TCRdb table keeps only in-frame clones and is missing some. V and J calls and clone size are given by that table; D and trimming were obtained from the DNA. The profile covers about 440,000 clones, with around nine tenths appearing a single time and about 4.3% taken by the ten largest. The source of this sequence is a woman under 40 with acute or convalescent COVID-19. Sequenced input: peripheral blood.

This CDR3 reads CASSLELRQGSYGYTF. The CDR3 region has the DNA TGTGCCAGCAGCTTGGAGTTGCGACAGGGGAGCTATGGCTACACCTTC. The gene calls are TRBV5-4 and TRBJ1-2; TRBD1 aligns across 8 bases. Germline CDR1 is SGHNT and CDR2 is YYREEE (reference sequence). V lost 0 bases, J lost 4 bases, and 8 bases stayed unmatched. The CDR3 consists of 16 residues.